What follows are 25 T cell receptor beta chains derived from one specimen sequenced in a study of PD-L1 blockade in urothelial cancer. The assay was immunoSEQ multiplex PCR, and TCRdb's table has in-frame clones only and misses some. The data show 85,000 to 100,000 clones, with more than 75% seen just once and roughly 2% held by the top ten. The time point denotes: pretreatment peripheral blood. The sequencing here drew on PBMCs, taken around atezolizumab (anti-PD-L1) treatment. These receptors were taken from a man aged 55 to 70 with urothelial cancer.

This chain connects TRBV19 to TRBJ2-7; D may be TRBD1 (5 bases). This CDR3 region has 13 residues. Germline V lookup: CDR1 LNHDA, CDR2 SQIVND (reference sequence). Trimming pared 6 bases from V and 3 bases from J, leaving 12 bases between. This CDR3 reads CASSPGQIYEQYF. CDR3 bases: TGTGCCAGTAGCCCAGGACAAATCTACGAGCAGTACTTC.

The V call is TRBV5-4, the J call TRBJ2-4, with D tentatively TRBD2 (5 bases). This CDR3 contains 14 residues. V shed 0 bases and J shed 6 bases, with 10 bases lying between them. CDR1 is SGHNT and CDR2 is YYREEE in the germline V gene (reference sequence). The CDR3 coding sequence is TGTGCCAGCAGCTTGGGAGGGTTCGTAAACATTCAGTACTTC. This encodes CASSLGGFVNIQYF.

CDR3 in amino acids: CASSPEPSEDTQYF. The CDR3 nucleotides read TGTGCCAGCAGCCCCGAACCCTCGGAGGATACGCAGTATTTT. This chain uses TRBV5-6 with TRBJ2-3; D is unresolved. The V end lost 4 bases, the J end lost 6 bases, and 15 bases lay between the germline ends. The CDR3 is made up of 14 amino acids. Looked up from germline, CDR1 is SGHDT and CDR2 is YYEEEE.

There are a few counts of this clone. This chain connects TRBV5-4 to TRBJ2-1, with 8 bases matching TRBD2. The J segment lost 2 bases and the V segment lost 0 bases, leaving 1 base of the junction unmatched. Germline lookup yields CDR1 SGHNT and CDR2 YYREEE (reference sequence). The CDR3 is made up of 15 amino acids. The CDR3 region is CASSLGGRPYNEQFF. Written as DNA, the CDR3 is TGTGCCAGCAGCTTGGGCGGGAGGCCCTACAATGAGCAGTTCTTC.

CDR3 in amino acids: CASSLEGGQSYEQYF. Here the CDR3 DNA reads TGTGCCAGCAGCTTAGAGGGGGGGCAGTCCTACGAGCAGTACTTC. The chain uses TRBV13 and TRBJ2-7, with D possibly matching TRBD2 (7 bases). Trimming stripped 1 base from V and 1 base from J, with 11 bases between. The CDR3 sequence is 15 residues long. Looked up from germline, CDR1 is PRHDT and CDR2 is FYEKMQ (reference sequence).

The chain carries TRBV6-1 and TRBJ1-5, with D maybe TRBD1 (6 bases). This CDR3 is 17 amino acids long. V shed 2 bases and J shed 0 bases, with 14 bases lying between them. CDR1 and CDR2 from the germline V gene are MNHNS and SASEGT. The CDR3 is CASSEFPPGDSNQPQHF. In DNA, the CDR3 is TGTGCCAGCAGTGAATTTCCCCCAGGGGATAGCAATCAGCCCCAGCATTTT.

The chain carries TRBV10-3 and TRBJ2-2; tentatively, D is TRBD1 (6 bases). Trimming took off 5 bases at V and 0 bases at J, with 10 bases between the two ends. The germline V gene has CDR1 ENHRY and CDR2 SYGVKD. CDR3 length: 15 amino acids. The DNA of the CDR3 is TGTGCCATCAGTTGGACAGACACGAACACCGGGGAGCTGTTTTTT. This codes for CAISWTDTNTGELFF.

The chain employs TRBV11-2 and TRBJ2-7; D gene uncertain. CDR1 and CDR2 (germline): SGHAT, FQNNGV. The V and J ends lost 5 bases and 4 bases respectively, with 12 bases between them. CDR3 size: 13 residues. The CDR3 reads CASSPLSRYEQYF. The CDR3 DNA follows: TGTGCCAGCAGCCCCCTAAGCCGGTACGAGCAGTACTTC.

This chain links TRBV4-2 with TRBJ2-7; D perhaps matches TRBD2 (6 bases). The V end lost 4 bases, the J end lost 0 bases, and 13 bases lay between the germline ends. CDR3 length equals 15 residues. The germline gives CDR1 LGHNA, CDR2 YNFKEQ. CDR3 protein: CASSPEEGDSYEQYF. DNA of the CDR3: TGTGCCAGCAGCCCCGAGGAGGGAGACTCCTACGAGCAGTACTTC.

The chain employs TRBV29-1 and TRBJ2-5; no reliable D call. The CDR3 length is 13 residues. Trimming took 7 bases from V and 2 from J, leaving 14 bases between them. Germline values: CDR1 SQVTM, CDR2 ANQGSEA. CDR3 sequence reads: CSAYSRLQETQYF. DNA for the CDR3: TGCAGCGCCTATAGTAGATTACAAGAGACCCAGTACTTC.

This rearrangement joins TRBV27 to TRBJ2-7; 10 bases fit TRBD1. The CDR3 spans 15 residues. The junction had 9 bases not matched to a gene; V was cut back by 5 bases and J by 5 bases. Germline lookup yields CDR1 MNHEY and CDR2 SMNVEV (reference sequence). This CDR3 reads CASSLLIDRGHEQYF. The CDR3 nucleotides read TGTGCCAGCAGTCTACTAATAGACAGGGGGCACGAGCAGTACTTC.

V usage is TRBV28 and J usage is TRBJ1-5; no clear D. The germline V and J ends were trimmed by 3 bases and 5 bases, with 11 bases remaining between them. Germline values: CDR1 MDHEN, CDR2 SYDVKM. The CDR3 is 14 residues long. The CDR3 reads CASSLSQSDQPQHF. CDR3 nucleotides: TGTGCCAGCAGTTTGAGTCAGAGCGATCAGCCCCAGCATTTT.

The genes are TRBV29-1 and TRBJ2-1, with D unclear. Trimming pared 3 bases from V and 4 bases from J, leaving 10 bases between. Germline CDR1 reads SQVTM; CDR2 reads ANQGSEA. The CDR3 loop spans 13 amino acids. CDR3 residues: CSVEGSLYNEQFF. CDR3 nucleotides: TGCAGCGTTGAGGGCAGTTTGTACAATGAGCAGTTCTTC.

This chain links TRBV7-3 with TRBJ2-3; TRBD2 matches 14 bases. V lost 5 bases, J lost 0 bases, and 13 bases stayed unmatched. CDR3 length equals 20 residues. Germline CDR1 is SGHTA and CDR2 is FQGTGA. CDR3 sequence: CASSPGTSGGSYPSTDTQYF. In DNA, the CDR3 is TGTGCCAGCAGCCCCGGGACTAGCGGGGGTTCTTATCCTAGCACAGATACGCAGTATTTT.

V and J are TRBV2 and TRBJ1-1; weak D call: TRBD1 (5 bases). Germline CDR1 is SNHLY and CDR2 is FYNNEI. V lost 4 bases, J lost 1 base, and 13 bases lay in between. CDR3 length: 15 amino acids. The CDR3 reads CASSVRQNPNTEAFF. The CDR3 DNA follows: TGTGCCAGCAGTGTAAGACAGAACCCGAACACTGAAGCTTTCTTT.

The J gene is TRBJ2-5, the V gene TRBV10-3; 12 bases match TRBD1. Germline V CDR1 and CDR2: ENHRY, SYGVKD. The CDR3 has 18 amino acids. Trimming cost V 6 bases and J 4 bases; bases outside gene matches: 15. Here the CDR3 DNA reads TGTGCCATCAGAAAAACCTCCGGGACAGGGGGCTCAGGAGAGACCCAGTACTTC. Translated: CAIRKTSGTGGSGETQYF.

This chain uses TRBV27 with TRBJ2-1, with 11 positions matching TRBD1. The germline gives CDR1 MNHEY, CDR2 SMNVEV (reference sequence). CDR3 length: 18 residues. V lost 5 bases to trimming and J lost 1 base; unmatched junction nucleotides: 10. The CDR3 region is CASSIIGTGGSSYNEQFF. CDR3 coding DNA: TGTGCCAGCAGTATAATTGGGACAGGGGGTTCGTCCTACAATGAGCAGTTCTTC.

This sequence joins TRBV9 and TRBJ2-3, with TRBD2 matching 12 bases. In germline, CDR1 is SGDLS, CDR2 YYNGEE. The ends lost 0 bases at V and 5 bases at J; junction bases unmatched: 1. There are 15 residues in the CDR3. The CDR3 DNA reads TGTGCCAGCAGCGTAGAACTAGCGGGGGGAGATACGCAGTATTTT. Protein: CASSVELAGGDTQYF. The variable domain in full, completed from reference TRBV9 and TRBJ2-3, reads DSGVTQTPKHLITATGQRVTLRCSPRSGDLSVYWYQQSLDQGLQFLIQYYNGEERAKGNILERFSAQQFPDLHSELNLSSLELGDSALYFCASSVELAGGDTQYFGPGTRLTVL.

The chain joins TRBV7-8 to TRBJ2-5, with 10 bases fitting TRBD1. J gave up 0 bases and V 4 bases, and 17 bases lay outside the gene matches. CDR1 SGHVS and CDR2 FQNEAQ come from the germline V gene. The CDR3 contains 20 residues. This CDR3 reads CASSSAVGQGKSLYQETQYF. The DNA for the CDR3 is TGTGCCAGCAGCTCCGCCGTGGGACAGGGGAAATCTCTCTACCAAGAGACCCAGTACTTC.

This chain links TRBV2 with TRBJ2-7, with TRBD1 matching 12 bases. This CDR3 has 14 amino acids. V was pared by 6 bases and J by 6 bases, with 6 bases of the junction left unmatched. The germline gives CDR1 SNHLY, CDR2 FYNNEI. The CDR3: CASSLGTGGPEQYF. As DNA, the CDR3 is TGTGCCAGCAGCCTCGGGACAGGGGGCCCCGAGCAGTACTTC. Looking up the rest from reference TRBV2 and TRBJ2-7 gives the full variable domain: EPEVTQTPSHQVTQMGQEVILRCVPISNHLYFYWYRQILGQKVEFLVSFYNNEISEKSEIFDDQFSVERPDGSNFTLKIRSTKLEDSAMYFCASSLGTGGPEQYFGPGTRLTVT.

The CDR3 region has the DNA TGTGCTAGTGCTAGCGGGGGGGCCGGGGAGACCCAGTACTTC. Translating gives CASASGGAGETQYF. This chain uses TRBV12-5 with TRBJ2-5; 12 bases are shared with TRBD2. With 7 bases clipped from V and 5 bases from J, the junction kept 5 bases outside the gene matches. The CDR3 sequence is 14 residues long. CDR1 is LGHNT and CDR2 is FRNRAP in the germline V gene.

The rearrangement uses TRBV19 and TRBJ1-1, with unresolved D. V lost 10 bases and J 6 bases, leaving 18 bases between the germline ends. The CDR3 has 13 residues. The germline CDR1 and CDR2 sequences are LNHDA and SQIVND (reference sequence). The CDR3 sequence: CATLREPAAEAFF. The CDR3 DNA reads TGTGCCACCCTTAGGGAGCCCGCTGCTGAAGCTTTCTTT.

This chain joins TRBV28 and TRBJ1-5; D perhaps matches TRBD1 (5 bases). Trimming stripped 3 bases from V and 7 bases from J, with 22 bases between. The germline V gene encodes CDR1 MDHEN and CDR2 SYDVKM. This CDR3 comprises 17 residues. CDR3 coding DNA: TGTGCCAGCAGTTTGGTAGAACAAGGTGCAGGGCTCCAGCCCCAGCATTTT. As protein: CASSLVEQGAGLQPQHF.

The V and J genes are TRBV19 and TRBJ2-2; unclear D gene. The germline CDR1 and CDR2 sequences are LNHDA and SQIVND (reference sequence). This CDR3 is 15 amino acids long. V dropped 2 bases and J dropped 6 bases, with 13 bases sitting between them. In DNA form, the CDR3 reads TGTGCCAGTAGTATAAGATTGAGTCTGCCCGGGGAGCTGTTTTTT. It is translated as CASSIRLSLPGELFF.

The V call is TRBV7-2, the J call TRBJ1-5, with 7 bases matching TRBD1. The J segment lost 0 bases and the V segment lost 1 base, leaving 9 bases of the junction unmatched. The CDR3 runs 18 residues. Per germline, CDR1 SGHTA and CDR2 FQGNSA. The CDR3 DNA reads TGTGCCAGCAGCTTAGTAGGGGGCAACACTTATAGCAATCAGCCCCAGCATTTT. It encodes CASSLVGGNTYSNQPQHF. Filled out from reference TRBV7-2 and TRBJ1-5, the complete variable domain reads GAGVSQSPSNKVTEKGKDVELRCDPISGHTALYWYRQSLGQGLEFLIYFQGNSAPDKSGLPSDRFSAERTGGSVSTLTIQRTQQEDSAVYLCASSLVGGNTYSNQPQHFGDGTRLSIL.